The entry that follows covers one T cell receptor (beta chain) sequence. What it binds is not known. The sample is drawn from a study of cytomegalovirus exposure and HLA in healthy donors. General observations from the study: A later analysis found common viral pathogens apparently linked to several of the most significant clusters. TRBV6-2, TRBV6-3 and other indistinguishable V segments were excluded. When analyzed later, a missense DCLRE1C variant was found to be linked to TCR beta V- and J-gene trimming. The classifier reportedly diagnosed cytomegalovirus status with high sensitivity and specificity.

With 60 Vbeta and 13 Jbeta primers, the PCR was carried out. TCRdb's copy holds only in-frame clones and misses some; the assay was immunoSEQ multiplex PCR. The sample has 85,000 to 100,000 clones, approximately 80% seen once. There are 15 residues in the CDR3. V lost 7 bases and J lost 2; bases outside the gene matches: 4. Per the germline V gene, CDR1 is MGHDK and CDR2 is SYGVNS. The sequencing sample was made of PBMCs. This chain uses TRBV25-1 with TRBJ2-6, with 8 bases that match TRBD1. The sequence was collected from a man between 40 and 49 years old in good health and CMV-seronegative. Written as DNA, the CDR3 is TGTGCCAGCACCGCAGGGGGCACTGGGGCCAACGTCCTGACTTTC. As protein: CASTAGGTGANVLTF.